This T cell receptor (beta chain) was documented in a study of T cells after yellow fever vaccination. Regarding the study as a whole: Overall, a small share of clonotypes was seen in both CD4 and CD8 compartments. Re-detected after boosting: most primary clones, 96% of CD4 and roughly 88% of CD8.

The CDR3 contains 18 residues. V was pared by 5 bases and J by 0 bases, with 10 bases of the junction left unmatched. One entry per CDR3 protein, called by TCRdb with MiXCR from the 5' RACE reads. This table has 150,000 or so distinct CDR3 sequences, more than 5.5% appearing once. This clonotype was seen just once. Its matching antigen is unknown. The receptor was isolated from a man aged 18 to 29 who received the YFV17D yellow fever vaccine. The chain recombines TRBV12-3 or TRBV12-4 with TRBJ2-3; TRBD2 matches 11 bases. The material was CD4+ T cells sorted from PBMCs, obtained around 5 days after the first yellow fever vaccination. CDR3 coding DNA: TGTGCCAGCAGTCCCCCCTCTCTAGCGGGGGGAAGCACAGATACGCAGTATTTT. Its protein product is CASSPPSLAGGSTDTQYF.